The sequence of this T cell receptor beta chain was determined in a study of regulatory T cells in long-lasting Graves disease. Study findings and constraints: There were preferences for TRBV28, TRBJ1-2 and TRBJ2-5 in persistent disease. More public clonotypes were shared by persistent patients (about 2,700) than by new patients (roughly 910).

The V end lost 5 bases, the J end lost 5 bases, and 15 bases lay between the germline ends. Per the germline V gene, CDR1 is MDHEN and CDR2 is SYDVKM. This CDR3 is 15 amino acids long. Time point specified: newly diagnosed GD, antithyroid drugs for less than 3 months. PBMCs provided the RNA from which the TCR library was made. Sequencing libraries for TCR beta were prepared with iRepertoire HTBI primers and Arm-PCR of CDR3 regions. Each CDR3 protein gets one entry after TCRdb re-called the multiplex PCR reads with MiXCR. Seen here are roughly 250,000 distinct CDR3 sequences, approximately 18% observed once, and the top ten hold 11% to 15%. This clonotype was counted at least ten times. Its specificity is unknown. Another study also made use of these data, one on T cells in Graves' hyperthyroidism and ophthalmopathy. Per that paper: Clinical symptoms, serum thyroxine and TRAb, thyroid ultrasound and orbital computed tomography were used for the diagnoses. The TCR CDR3 first-round RT-PCR relied on the HTBI primer set.

This chain links TRBV28 with TRBJ1-4; TRBD1 is a possible D gene (5 bases). The sequence came from a woman aged 30 to 39 with Graves disease. Here the sequenced sample was peripheral blood mononuclear cells (PBMCs), taken at new diagnosis, from a patient treated with antithyroid drugs. Written as DNA, the CDR3 is TGTGCCAGCAGTCTAAACCAGGGAGGAAATGAAAAACTGTTTTTT. This codes for CASSLNQGGNEKLFF.